This TCR beta chain was obtained from a study of T cells in Graves' hyperthyroidism and ophthalmopathy. Only a few counts were recorded for this clonotype. V dropped 10 bases and J dropped 0; count of bases not matched to a gene: 12. Germline V gene sequence: CDR1 LNHDA, CDR2 SQIVND (reference sequence). The CDR3 is 16 residues long. The CDR3 regions of TCR beta were amplified from RNA transcripts. The TCR CDR3 was amplified in a first-round RT-PCR using the HTBI primer set. TCRdb re-analysed the multiplex PCR reads in MiXCR, keeping a single row per CDR3 protein. Here the sample spans around 300,000 distinct CDR3 sequences, more than 10% being singletons.

V is TRBV19 and J is TRBJ2-1; 7 nucleotides align to TRBD2. This sequence originates from a woman in her 30s with Graves' hyperthyroidism that later progressed to Graves' ophthalmopathy. Sequencing was carried out using blood. The CDR3 region is CANPSLAPSSYNEQFF. The CDR3 nucleotides read TGTGCCAACCCCTCACTAGCGCCAAGCTCCTACAATGAGCAGTTCTTC.